Listed here are 31 T cell receptor beta chains from one sample, sequenced in a study of T-cell memory formation after mild COVID-19. Each CDR3 protein is one row after TCRdb ran MiXCR on the 5' RACE reads. This table has more than 150,000 distinct CDR3 sequences, around 18% appearing once. What was sequenced was PBMCs or a T cell subset sorted from them (not recorded which). These receptors were taken from a man younger than 35 who had mild COVID-19 (a few samples of this study predate the infection). Cell type and time point are not known.

The chain uses TRBV6-2 or TRBV6-3 and TRBJ1-6; TRBD1 agrees at 7 bases. V lost 7 bases to trimming and J lost 7 bases; unmatched junction nucleotides: 10. Germline assignment: CDR1 MNHEY and CDR2 SVGEGT. The CDR3 covers 15 residues. The CDR3 spells CASNGVQGENSPLHF. Written as DNA, the CDR3 is TGTGCCAGCAACGGAGTCCAGGGGGAGAATTCACCCCTCCACTTT.

This chain joins TRBV11-2 and TRBJ2-1; the D gene could be TRBD1 or TRBD2 (5 bases each). The CDR3 sequence is 14 residues long. The germline gives CDR1 SGHAT, CDR2 FQNNGV. Trimming stripped 3 bases from V and 7 bases from J, with 13 bases between. The CDR3 bases are TGTGCCAGCAGCTTGGGGGTCAGGAGGAATGAGCAGTTCTTC. Amino acid sequence: CASSLGVRRNEQFF.

This sequence joins TRBV5-1 and TRBJ2-4, with 7 positions matching TRBD1. J gave up 6 bases and V 5 bases, and 5 bases lay outside the gene matches. Germline CDR1 SGHRS, CDR2 YFSETQ. This CDR3 has 13 residues. CDR3 protein: CASSPGGRNIQYF. The CDR3 DNA reads TGCGCCAGCAGTCCAGGGGGAAGAAACATTCAGTACTTC.

This chain uses TRBV18 with TRBJ1-1; no firm D call. Germline V gives CDR1 KGHSH, CDR2 LQKENI. This CDR3 region has 15 residues. V was cut by 2 bases and J by 4 bases, with 14 bases left in between. This chain's CDR3 is CASSPMQVGSTEAFF. In nucleotides, the CDR3 is TGTGCCAGCTCACCAATGCAGGTCGGGAGCACTGAAGCTTTCTTT.

There are a few counts of this clonotype. The chain links TRBV11-2 to TRBJ2-5; D uncertain. The ends were cut back, 4 bases at V and 5 bases at J, with 11 bases in the middle. This CDR3 is built from 13 residues. The V gene's germline CDR1 is SGHAT and CDR2 FQNNGV. The CDR3 bases are TGTGCCAGCAGCTCACAGCCGGTGGAGACCCAGTACTTC. Its translation is CASSSQPVETQYF. Using reference TRBV11-2 and TRBJ2-5 for the parts outside the CDR3, the full variable domain is EAGVAQSPRYKIIEKRQSVAFWCNPISGHATLYWYQQILGQGPKLLIQFQNNGVVDDSQLPKDRFSAERLKGVDSTLKIQPAKLEDSAVYLCASSSQPVETQYFGPGTRLLVL.

The gene calls are TRBV4-3 and TRBJ2-2; D not certain. The CDR3 is 13 residues long. The germline V and J ends were trimmed by 1 base and 6 bases, with 6 bases remaining between them. CDR1 LGHNA and CDR2 YSLEER come from the germline V gene. CDR3 protein: CASSQAVAGELFF. The DNA for the CDR3 is TGCGCCAGCAGCCAAGCGGTTGCCGGGGAGCTGTTTTTT.

This rearrangement joins TRBV20-1 to TRBJ1-2; TRBD1 is a possible D gene (5 bases). V was clipped by 6 bases and J by 0 bases, with 20 bases between them. The germline V gene has CDR1 DFQATT and CDR2 SNEGSKA (reference sequence). This CDR3 spans 16 amino acids. The CDR3 sequence is CSASRQVMGANYGYTF. Here the CDR3 DNA reads TGCAGTGCAAGTAGGCAGGTGATGGGGGCTAACTATGGCTACACCTTC.

This clonotype occurred a few times. V is TRBV20-1 and J is TRBJ1-5; D call uncertain. Trimming pared 3 bases from V and 0 bases from J, leaving 6 bases between. The CDR3 has 13 amino acids. Germline loops: CDR1 DFQATT, CDR2 SNEGSKA (reference sequence). The CDR3 is CSASRDSNQPQHF. In DNA, the CDR3 is TGCAGTGCTAGTAGGGATAGCAATCAGCCCCAGCATTTT.

This clonotype appeared a few times. The rearrangement uses TRBV20-1 and TRBJ1-6, with 7 bases identical to TRBD1. V shed 4 bases and J 7 bases; nucleotides not matched to a gene: 7. Per germline, CDR1 DFQATT and CDR2 SNEGSKA (reference sequence). The CDR3 spans 14 residues. This CDR3 reads CSAKGSGGNSPLHF. The DNA for the CDR3 is TGCAGTGCTAAGGGCTCAGGGGGGAATTCACCCCTCCACTTT.

This CDR3 is CASSQLARGDDQETQYF. The CDR3, as DNA: TGTGCCAGCAGTCAGCTAGCGCGTGGTGATGACCAAGAGACCCAGTACTTC. The chain couples TRBV7-9 to TRBJ2-5; a weak D match, TRBD2 (6 bases). V was pared by 6 bases and J by 0 bases, with 20 bases between. Germline loops: CDR1 SEHNR, CDR2 FQNEAQ (reference sequence). CDR3 length: 17 residues.

This sequence joins TRBV10-3 and TRBJ2-5; D gene ambiguous. The CDR3 totals 14 residues. V was cut by 10 bases and J by 5 bases, with 20 bases left in between. The germline CDR1 and CDR2 sequences are ENHRY and SYGVKD. The CDR3, as DNA: TGTGCCACCTCACTCGGAAGGGAAGGGGAGACCCAGTACTTC. Residues: CATSLGREGETQYF.

This clonotype came up a few times. V usage is TRBV3-1 and J usage is TRBJ2-7; D is ambiguous. CDR1 LGHDT and CDR2 YNNKEL come from the germline V gene (reference sequence). V lost 0 bases, J lost 2 bases, and 8 bases lay in between. The CDR3 runs to 14 residues. CDR3 in amino acids: CASSQDSPTYEQYF. The CDR3 nucleotides read TGTGCCAGCAGCCAAGACAGCCCCACCTACGAGCAGTACTTC.

This clonotype was observed a few times. The chain couples TRBV7-8 to TRBJ2-3; 10 bases map to TRBD1. V dropped 1 base and J dropped 1; count of bases not matched to a gene: 2. The CDR3 runs 16 residues. Germline lookup yields CDR1 SGHVS and CDR2 FQNEAQ. The CDR3 bases are TGTGCCAGCAGCTTAGATGGGACAGGGGGCACAGATACGCAGTATTTT. Encoded protein: CASSLDGTGGTDTQYF. Filled out from reference TRBV7-8 and TRBJ2-3, the complete variable domain reads GAGVSQSPRYKVAKRGQDVALRCDPISGHVSLFWYQQALGQGPEFLTYFQNEAQLDKSGLPSDRFFAERPEGSVSTLKIQRTQQEDSAVYLCASSLDGTGGTDTQYFGPGTRLTVL.

As to this clonotype: It is likely a read error, because the conserved phenylalanine at the end of the CDR3 is missing. The V and J genes are TRBV28 and TRBJ1-2; D is ambiguous. Germline V gene sequence: CDR1 MDHEN, CDR2 SYDVKM. This CDR3 spans 11 amino acids. Trimming took off 10 bases at V and 8 bases at J, with 14 bases between the two ends. The CDR3: CATSNPGGYTS. Written as DNA, the CDR3 is TGTGCCACATCGAACCCTGGGGGCTACACCTCC.

The sample holds many counts of this clonotype. The rearrangement links TRBV7-9 to TRBJ1-3, with no clear D. V gave up 5 bases and J gave up 4 bases, with 3 bases separating them. This CDR3 has 11 residues. Germline V gene data show CDR1 as SEHNR and CDR2 as FQNEAQ (reference sequence). CDR3 coding DNA: TGTGCCAGCAGCCCAGGAAACACCATATATTTT. It translates to CASSPGNTIYF.

This clonotype has only a few counts. DNA for the CDR3: TGTGCCAGCAGCTTAGTTAACTATGGCTACACCTTC. Translated, it gives CASSLVNYGYTF. This chain connects TRBV7-2 to TRBJ1-2; unclear D gene. Germline loops: CDR1 SGHTA, CDR2 FQGNSA. V lost 1 base and J 1 base, leaving 1 base between the germline ends. The CDR3 loop spans 12 amino acids.

With respect to this clonotype: Sequence at one end of the junction differs from germline and may be a read error. The V gene is TRBV7-2, the J gene TRBJ1-6; no firm D call. The V gene's germline CDR1 is SGHTA and CDR2 FQGNSA. This CDR3 contains 16 residues. For the CDR3, the DNA is TGTGCCAGCAGCTCCCGGACCGGGGTAAGGGAATCACCCCTACACTTT. Protein product: CASSSRTGVRESPLHF.

This clonotype has more than one count but fewer than ten. The chain has TRBV6-2 or TRBV6-3 and TRBJ1-5, with D unclear. V shed 2 bases and J shed 1 base, with 12 bases lying between them. Germline CDR1 and CDR2: MNHEY and SVGEGT. This CDR3 has 16 amino acids. The CDR3 sequence is CASSYKGQTSNQPQHF. As DNA, the CDR3 is TGTGCCAGCAGTTACAAGGGCCAGACGAGCAATCAGCCCCAGCATTTT.

In this sample, this clonotype turned up a few times. This CDR3 reads CASSVAPTSGGTDTQYF. For the CDR3, the DNA is TGTGCCAGCAGCGTAGCCCCTACTAGCGGGGGCACAGATACGCAGTATTTT. J is TRBJ2-3 and V is TRBV9, with 10 bases that match TRBD2. V trimming: 0 bases; J trimming: 1 base; junction bases outside the gene matches: 5. The germline V gene has CDR1 SGDLS and CDR2 YYNGEE. The CDR3 totals 17 residues.

This chain connects TRBV28 to TRBJ1-2, with 8 bases matching TRBD1. Germline V lookup: CDR1 MDHEN, CDR2 SYDVKM. With 6 bases clipped from V and 3 bases from J, the junction kept 3 bases outside the gene matches. The CDR3 has 13 amino acids. The CDR3 sequence is CASREQGDYGYTF. The CDR3 DNA sequence: TGTGCCAGCAGGGAACAGGGGGACTATGGCTACACCTTC.

The genes are TRBV7-2 and TRBJ1-5, with 12 positions matching TRBD1. The germline V gene encodes CDR1 SGHTA and CDR2 FQGNSA. Germline trimming cut 5 bases from V and 2 bases from J; bases unmatched to any gene: 4. This CDR3 comprises 16 residues. CDR3 sequence: CASSPGQGARNQPQHF. CDR3 sequence (DNA): TGTGCCAGCAGCCCGGGACAGGGGGCTCGCAATCAGCCCCAGCATTTT.

This clonotype appeared a few times. J is TRBJ2-3 and V is TRBV5-1, with no clear D. The CDR3 consists of 14 residues. Deletions cut 1 base from V and 0 bases from J, with 6 bases between. Germline assignment: CDR1 SGHRS and CDR2 YFSETQ. In nucleotides, the CDR3 is TGCGCCAGCAGCTTGCCCAGTAGCACAGATACGCAGTATTTT. This encodes CASSLPSSTDTQYF.

This clonotype was found a few times. The CDR3 here is CASSQARSSYNSPLHF. Here the CDR3 DNA reads TGCGCCAGCAGCCAAGCCAGGAGCTCCTATAATTCACCCCTCCACTTT. This chain connects TRBV4-3 to TRBJ1-6; D is ambiguous. Trimming left V 1 base short and J 0 bases short, with 7 bases between. The V gene's germline CDR1 is LGHNA and CDR2 YSLEER. This CDR3 region has 16 residues.

The V gene is TRBV18, the J gene TRBJ2-7; 9 nucleotides match TRBD1. From germline, CDR1 is KGHSH and CDR2 LQKENI. V was pared by 3 bases and J by 4 bases, with 4 bases of the junction left unmatched. This CDR3 is built from 14 residues. The CDR3 spells CASSPGQGIYEQYV. CDR3 coding DNA: TGTGCCAGCTCACCGGGACAGGGCATTTACGAGCAGTACGTC.

This sequence joins TRBV5-1 and TRBJ1-6; tentative D call: TRBD1 (5 bases). The V end was cut by 1 base, the J end by 7 bases, with 12 bases between. This CDR3 has 15 amino acids. Germline V gives CDR1 SGHRS, CDR2 YFSETQ. CDR3 DNA sequence: TGCGCCAGCAGCTTGATCGGGGCGCGGAATTCACCCCTCCACTTT. This codes for CASSLIGARNSPLHF.

The count of this clonotype is one. The J gene is TRBJ2-7, the V gene TRBV6-5; 9 nucleotides align to TRBD1. CDR3 length equals 14 residues. Germline CDR1 is MNHEY and CDR2 is SVGAGI. With 4 bases clipped from V and 5 bases from J, the junction kept 6 bases outside the gene matches. This CDR3 reads CASSSRTGVHEQYV. The CDR3 region has the DNA TGTGCCAGCAGTTCCCGGACAGGGGTTCACGAGCAGTACGTC.

The V call is TRBV6-6, the J call TRBJ1-6; D remains unclear. Germline V gene sequence: CDR1 MNHNY, CDR2 SVGAGI (reference sequence). Trimming pared 7 bases from V and 8 bases from J, leaving 15 bases between. This CDR3 has 14 amino acids. The CDR3, as DNA: TGTGCCAGCAAACCTCCTGGTGGGGATTCACCCCTCCACTTT. Protein sequence: CASKPPGGDSPLHF.

V is TRBV6-1 and J is TRBJ2-7; no reliable D call. Looked up from germline, CDR1 is MNHNS and CDR2 is SASEGT. This CDR3 has 14 amino acids. V shed 1 base and J shed 6 bases, with 13 bases lying between them. The CDR3 reads CASSEVVGYGEQYV. The DNA for the CDR3 is TGTGCCAGCAGTGAAGTTGTAGGGTATGGCGAGCAGTACGTC.

V and J are TRBV12-3 or TRBV12-4 and TRBJ1-1, with 9 bases fitting TRBD1. CDR3 size: 16 residues. Trimming removed 6 bases from V and 1 base from J; junction bases left unmatched: 9. As DNA, the CDR3 is TGTGCCAGCAGCCCAGGGACAGGGCTAGGGAACACTGAAGCTTTCTTT. Residues: CASSPGTGLGNTEAFF.

A word on this clonotype: At one end the junction does not follow the germline gene, possibly because of a read error. This chain links TRBV3-1 with TRBJ1-6, with a weak D call TRBD1 (6 bases). Germline values: CDR1 LGHDT, CDR2 YNNKEL (reference sequence). The CDR3 is 15 residues long. CDR3 loop: CASRQAGAYNSPLHF. CDR3 DNA: TGTGCCAGCAGGCAAGCAGGGGCTTATAATTCACCCCTCCACTTT.

The V and J genes are TRBV7-2 and TRBJ2-7, with 8 bases lining up with TRBD1. Germline CDR1 SGHTA, CDR2 FQGNSA. The CDR3 consists of 14 residues. The J segment lost 5 bases and the V segment lost 6 bases, leaving 9 bases of the junction unmatched. The CDR3 bases are TGTGCCAGCAGATATACAGGGGGTCCCGACGAGCAGTACTTC. Residues: CASRYTGGPDEQYF.